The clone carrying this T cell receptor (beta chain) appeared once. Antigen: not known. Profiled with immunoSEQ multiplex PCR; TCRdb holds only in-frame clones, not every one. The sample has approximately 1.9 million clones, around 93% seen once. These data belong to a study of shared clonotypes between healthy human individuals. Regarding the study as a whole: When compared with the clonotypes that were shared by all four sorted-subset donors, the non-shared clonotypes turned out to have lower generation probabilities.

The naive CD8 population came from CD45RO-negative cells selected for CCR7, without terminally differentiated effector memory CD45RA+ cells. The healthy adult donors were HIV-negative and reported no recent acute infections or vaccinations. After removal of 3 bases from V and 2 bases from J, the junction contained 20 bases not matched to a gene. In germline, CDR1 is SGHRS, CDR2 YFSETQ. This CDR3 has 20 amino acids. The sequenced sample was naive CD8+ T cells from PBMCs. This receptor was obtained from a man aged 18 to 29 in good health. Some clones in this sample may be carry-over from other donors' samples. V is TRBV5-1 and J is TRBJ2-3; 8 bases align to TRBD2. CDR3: CASSSRGGRLGAGVTDTQYF. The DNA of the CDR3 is TGCGCCAGCAGCTCCCGTGGAGGTAGGCTTGGAGCGGGAGTCACAGATACGCAGTATTTT.